Many counts were recorded for the clone carrying this T cell receptor beta chain. Its antigen is unidentified. One entry per CDR3 protein, called by TCRdb with MiXCR from the 5' RACE reads. This sample yields under 30,000 distinct CDR3 sequences, of which approximately 7% are seen a single time; under 5.5% belongs to the top ten. Source material was 2 million unsorted PBMCs, stored at -80 °C in RNAlater. CDR1 and CDR2 from the germline V gene are SEHNR and FQNEAQ (reference sequence). Deletions cut 5 bases from V and 3 bases from J, with 13 bases between. The CDR3 length is 14 residues. This sample was included in a study of neurological immune-mediated disorders. Regarding the study as a whole: Falling below healthy controls, multiple sclerosis showed the least TCR clonal expansion, while HTLV-1-associated myelopathy showed the most.

Sequenced input: PBMCs. The rearrangement joins TRBV7-9 to TRBJ2-5; D is unresolved. The clonotype originates from a woman in her forties in good health. The DNA of the CDR3 is TGTGCCAGCAGCCCACAAGAGATAAAAGAGACCCAGTACTTC. Translating it yields CASSPQEIKETQYF.